This T cell receptor (beta chain) appears in the sequencing data of a study of shared clonotypes between healthy human individuals. Worth noting for this clone: The same CDR3 arises from other DNA sequences in this sample as well.

V was pared by 3 bases and J by 7 bases, with 7 bases between. CDR1 is LNHNV and CDR2 is YYDKDF in the germline V gene (reference sequence). This CDR3 has 13 amino acids. At a deep level, the assay was run. Produced via immunoSEQ multiplex PCR; TCRdb's table is partial and in-frame only. The sample carries around 2,000,000 clones, 95% recorded once. This sequence originates from a man younger than 35 in good health. The specimen was naive CD4+ T cells sorted from blood. Subset defined: CD45RA+ positively selected. The chain couples TRBV15 to TRBJ1-6; perhaps TRBD1 as D (5 bases). In DNA form, the CDR3 reads TGTGCCACCAGCAGGGGGGGGAATTCACCCCTCCACTTT. Its protein product is CATSRGGNSPLHF.